This TCR beta chain emerged from a study of T cells in Graves' hyperthyroidism and ophthalmopathy. Study context: Peripheral blood sampling occurred at initial diagnosis, before any treatment.

From germline, CDR1 is MNHNS and CDR2 SASEGT. The CDR3 runs 16 residues. J gave up 4 bases and V 0 bases, and 8 bases lay outside the gene matches. RNA transcripts served as the template for amplifying TCR beta CDR3 regions. The TCR CDR3 was amplified in a first-round RT-PCR using the HTBI primer set. MiXCR, applied by TCRdb to the multiplex PCR reads, yields one record per CDR3 protein. The table includes over 350,000 distinct CDR3 sequences, around an eighth detected once. Ten or more counts support this clonotype. This sequence was found in a man between 45 and 60 years old with Graves' ophthalmopathy. The chain employs TRBV6-1 and TRBJ2-7; 8 bases fit TRBD1. Sequencing was performed on blood. CDR3 sequence reads: CASSEAVDRVLYEQYF. The DNA of the CDR3 is TGTGCCAGCAGTGAAGCGGTGGACAGGGTTCTTTACGAGCAGTACTTC.